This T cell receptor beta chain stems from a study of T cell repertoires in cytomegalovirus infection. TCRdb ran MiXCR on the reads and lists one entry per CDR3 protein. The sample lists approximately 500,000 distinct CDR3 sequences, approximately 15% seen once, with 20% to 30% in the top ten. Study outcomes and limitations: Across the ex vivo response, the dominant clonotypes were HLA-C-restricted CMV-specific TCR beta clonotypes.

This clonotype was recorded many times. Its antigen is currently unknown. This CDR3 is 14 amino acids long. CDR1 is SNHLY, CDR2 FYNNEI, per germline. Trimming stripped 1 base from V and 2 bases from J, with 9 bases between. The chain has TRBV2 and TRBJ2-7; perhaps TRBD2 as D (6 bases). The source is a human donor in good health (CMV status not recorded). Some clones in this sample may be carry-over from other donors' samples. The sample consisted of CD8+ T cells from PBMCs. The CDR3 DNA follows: TGTGCCAGCAGTGAAGTTGGGGGGACCTACGAGCAGTACTTC. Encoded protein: CASSEVGGTYEQYF.